This note documents a single T cell receptor beta chain sequence. This specimen comes from a study of OX40 agonist ivuxolimab in advanced cancers. V dropped 3 bases and J dropped 1 base, with 11 bases sitting between them. Germline CDR1 is MGHRA and CDR2 is YSYEKL. The CDR3 is made up of 15 amino acids. Generated by immunoSEQ multiplex PCR, the TCRdb table keeps only in-frame clones and is missing some. The top ten hold 40% to 50% of the sample, which has nearly 50,000 clones, 70% to 90% seen once. The clonotype comes from an adult with an advanced solid tumor such as melanoma, head and neck, liver or kidney cancer. V gene TRBV4-1 combines with J gene TRBJ2-3; weak D call: TRBD1 (6 bases). The source material was CD4+ or CD8+ T cells sorted from blood, sampled in a trial of the OX40 agonist ivuxolimab. The CDR3 region is CASSQGAGGTDTQYF. The CDR3 nucleotides are TGCGCCAGCAGCCAGGGGGCTGGGGGCACAGATACGCAGTATTTT.